Each of the 21 T cell receptor beta chains below was sequenced from the same sample in a study of cytomegalovirus exposure and HLA in healthy donors. This PCR relied on a set of 60 Vbeta primers and 13 Jbeta primers. TCRdb's table, derived via immunoSEQ multiplex PCR, lists solely in-frame clones and lacks some. The table includes about 150,000 clones, 79% detected once. Sequencing was performed on PBMCs. Source of these receptors: a man aged 50 to 60 in good health and CMV-seropositive.

The chain employs TRBV4-2 and TRBJ2-3, with 7 bases identical to TRBD1. Germline loops: CDR1 LGHNA, CDR2 YNFKEQ. V lost 0 bases, J lost 7 bases, and 4 bases stayed unmatched. This CDR3 has 14 residues. CDR3 protein: CASSQEGRGNTQYF. The CDR3 bases are TGTGCCAGCAGCCAAGAGGGCAGGGGGAATACGCAGTATTTT.

The V gene is TRBV10-3, the J gene TRBJ1-4, with TRBD1 matching over 7 bases. V lost 5 bases, J lost 8 bases, and 5 bases stayed unmatched. Per germline, CDR1 ENHRY and CDR2 SYGVKD. The CDR3 length is 13 residues. CDR3 amino acids: CAISRQGNEKLFF. For the CDR3, the DNA is TGTGCCATCAGTAGACAGGGAAACGAAAAACTGTTTTTT.

With respect to this clone: Germline is not matched at one junction end, which may reflect a read error. The genes are TRBV5-1 and TRBJ2-5; 8 bases agree with TRBD2. CDR3 length equals 16 residues. Germline V lookup: CDR1 SGHRS, CDR2 YFSETQ. CDR3 loop: CASSPGLAPYQGTQYF. The CDR3 coding sequence is TGCGCCAGCAGCCCCGGACTAGCCCCGTACCAAGGGACCCAGTACTTC. Complete variable domain (other parts from reference TRBV5-1 and TRBJ2-5): KAGVTQTPRYLIKTRGQQVTLSCSPISGHRSVSWYQQTPGQGLQFLFEYFSETQRNKGNFPGRFSGRQFSNSRSEMNVSTLELGDSALYLCASSPGLAPYQGTQYFGPGTRLLVL.

This sequence joins TRBV10-1 and TRBJ2-2; D might be TRBD2 (5 bases). This CDR3 has 13 residues. Looked up from germline, CDR1 is WNHNN and CDR2 is SYGVQD (reference sequence). Trimming removed 3 bases at V and 6 bases at J, with 8 bases between. The chain's CDR3 is CASSDRGPGELFF. CDR3 sequence (DNA): TGCGCCAGCAGTGACCGGGGTCCCGGGGAGCTGTTTTTT.

In this sample, this clone turned up a few times. The chain employs TRBV6-1 and TRBJ2-2; 9 bases are a match to TRBD2. The CDR3 totals 14 residues. Germline-derived CDR1 and CDR2 are MNHNS and SASEGT. With V trimmed by 7 bases and J by 6 bases, 6 bases remained unmatched. The CDR3 bases are TGTGCCAGCAAGGTAGCGGGAGATTCCGGGGAGCTGTTTTTT. Amino acid sequence: CASKVAGDSGELFF.

The chain is built from TRBV9 and TRBJ1-2; 7 bases align to TRBD1. Germline V CDR1 and CDR2: SGDLS, YYNGEE. The trim removed 4 bases at V and 5 bases at J, leaving 11 bases unmatched. This CDR3 is 15 amino acids long. The CDR3 region is CASSYGQAEGYGYTF. The CDR3 nucleotides are TGTGCCAGCAGCTACGGACAGGCGGAAGGTTATGGCTACACCTTC.

V and J are TRBV5-4 and TRBJ2-5; the match to TRBD2 covers 14 bases. V shed 4 bases and J 5 bases; nucleotides not matched to a gene: 7. CDR1 is SGHNT and CDR2 is YYREEE in the germline V gene (reference sequence). This CDR3 has 16 amino acids. CDR3 sequence: CASSSPGLAGVETQYF. As DNA, the CDR3 is TGTGCCAGCAGCAGCCCGGGACTAGCGGGAGTTGAGACCCAGTACTTC.

J is TRBJ2-1 and V is TRBV11-2, with 11 bases identical to TRBD2. Trimming at V came to 3 bases and at J to 4 bases, leaving 5 bases not matched to a gene. Looked up from germline, CDR1 is SGHAT and CDR2 is FQNNGV. This CDR3 spans 16 amino acids. The CDR3 loop is CASSFGTSGGYNEQFF. The CDR3 nucleotides read TGTGCCAGCAGCTTCGGGACTAGCGGAGGATACAATGAGCAGTTCTTC. Full variable domain (remainder filled in from reference TRBV11-2 and TRBJ2-1): EAGVAQSPRYKIIEKRQSVAFWCNPISGHATLYWYQQILGQGPKLLIQFQNNGVVDDSQLPKDRFSAERLKGVDSTLKIQPAKLEDSAVYLCASSFGTSGGYNEQFFGPGTRLTVL.

This rearrangement joins TRBV27 to TRBJ1-2; D call uncertain. Between the trimmed V and J ends, which lost 5 bases and 4 bases, there was a span of 14 bases. The germline gives CDR1 MNHEY, CDR2 SMNVEV (reference sequence). This CDR3 comprises 14 residues. CDR3 bases: TGTGCCAGCAGTCCCCCGGGGTCTCCCTATGGCTACACCTTC. Translated: CASSPPGSPYGYTF.

The chain is built from TRBV5-4 and TRBJ2-1; 7 nucleotides line up with TRBD1. Per the germline V gene, CDR1 is SGHNT and CDR2 is YYREEE (reference sequence). Trimming took 4 bases from V and 11 from J; bases not matched to a gene: 9. The CDR3 loop spans 13 amino acids. For the CDR3, the DNA is TGTGCCAGCAGCATGCCGGACAGGTTAAAGCAGTTCTTC. Translating it yields CASSMPDRLKQFF. Full variable domain (remainder filled in from reference TRBV5-4 and TRBJ2-1): ETGVTQSPTHLIKTRGQQVTLRCSSQSGHNTVSWYQQALGQGPQFIFQYYREEENGRGNFPPRFSGLQFPNYSSELNVNALELDDSALYLCASSMPDRLKQFFGPGTRLTVL.

The J gene is TRBJ2-7, the V gene TRBV19; D is perhaps TRBD1 (6 bases). This CDR3 comprises 16 residues. The V end was cut by 6 bases, the J end by 2 bases, with 20 bases between. Germline lookup yields CDR1 LNHDA and CDR2 SQIVND (reference sequence). CDR3 amino acids: CASRGNRDTNPYEQYF. The CDR3 DNA reads as TGTGCCAGTAGAGGAAACCGGGACACAAACCCCTACGAGCAGTACTTC.

This clone has just a few counts. This chain links TRBV5-1 with TRBJ1-3; 7 positions match TRBD1. This CDR3 is 16 amino acids long. Germline CDR1 is SGHRS and CDR2 is YFSETQ. With V trimmed by 4 bases and J by 0 bases, 7 bases remained unmatched. The CDR3, as DNA: TGCGCCAGCAGCCTGGGACAGACGTACTCTGGAAACACCATATATTTT. Residues: CASSLGQTYSGNTIYF.

This clone was seen a single time. The V and J genes are TRBV10-3 and TRBJ1-2; 9 bases agree with TRBD1. The CDR3 length is 15 residues. CDR1 is ENHRY and CDR2 is SYGVKD in the germline V gene. The V and J ends lost 3 bases and 2 bases, in that order; junction bases with no gene match: 4. The DNA of the CDR3 is TGTGCCATCAGTGACCCCGGGACAGGGAACTATGGCTACACCTTC. It codes for CAISDPGTGNYGYTF.

This sequence joins TRBV27 and TRBJ1-4; weak D call: TRBD1 (6 bases). Germline V gene lookup returns CDR1 MNHEY and CDR2 SMNVEV (reference sequence). The V and J ends lost 1 base and 5 bases respectively, with 11 bases between them. The CDR3 is made up of 15 amino acids. The CDR3 sequence is CASSLFYRENEKLFF. As DNA, the CDR3 is TGTGCCAGCAGTTTATTCTACAGGGAAAATGAAAAACTGTTTTTT.

The J gene is TRBJ1-4, the V gene TRBV7-9, with 9 bases aligning to TRBD1. CDR3 size: 13 residues. J gave up 7 bases and V 4 bases, and 1 base lay outside the gene matches. The germline gives CDR1 SEHNR, CDR2 FQNEAQ (reference sequence). The CDR3 region is CASSWDRVEKLFF. CDR3 bases: TGTGCCAGCAGCTGGGACAGGGTTGAAAAACTGTTTTTT.

V gene TRBV30 combines with J gene TRBJ2-7; the D gene is possibly TRBD2 (5 bases). CDR1 GTSNPN and CDR2 SVGIG come from the germline V gene (reference sequence). Trimming left V 5 bases short and J 3 bases short, with 17 bases between. This CDR3 contains 14 residues. The CDR3 reads CAWAFREGVYEQYF. The CDR3 DNA sequence: TGTGCCTGGGCGTTCCGGGAAGGAGTCTACGAGCAGTACTTC.

CDR3 coding DNA: TGTGCCAGTAGCGACGTTTTTGTGGGGCCCCGAGGAACCCAGTACTTC. Its translation is CASSDVFVGPRGTQYF. The gene calls are TRBV19 and TRBJ2-5, with D possibly matching TRBD1 (5 bases). The V end lost 6 bases, the J end lost 8 bases, and 25 bases lay between the germline ends. The CDR3 covers 16 residues. Germline V gene sequence: CDR1 LNHDA, CDR2 SQIVND (reference sequence).

The V gene is TRBV30, the J gene TRBJ2-5; maybe TRBD1 (6 bases). With 0 bases removed from V and 1 base from J, the gap between germline ends came to 9 bases. This CDR3 contains 14 residues. Germline V lookup: CDR1 GTSNPN, CDR2 SVGIG (reference sequence). CDR3 in DNA: TGTGCCTGGAGTGTTAGACAGGCCCAAGAGACCCAGTACTTC. It codes for CAWSVRQAQETQYF.

J is TRBJ2-3 and V is TRBV5-4; D is perhaps TRBD2 (6 bases). Trimming removed 4 bases at V and 6 bases at J, with 21 bases between. This CDR3 contains 16 residues. Germline V gene sequence: CDR1 SGHNT, CDR2 YYREEE (reference sequence). The CDR3 nucleotides read TGTGCCAGCAGCCAATCTGGTGGGAGGCCCCGGGATACGCAGTATTTT. Amino acid sequence: CASSQSGGRPRDTQYF.

The V and J genes are TRBV6-5 and TRBJ1-1; no clear D gene. V lost 4 bases to trimming and J lost 1 base, with 10 bases between them. This CDR3 spans 14 amino acids. Germline CDR1 and CDR2: MNHEY and SVGAGI. The CDR3 is CASSSPGANTEAFF. The CDR3 DNA follows: TGTGCCAGCAGTTCCCCGGGAGCGAACACTGAAGCTTTCTTT.

The chain joins TRBV5-1 to TRBJ2-2; perhaps TRBD1 as D (5 bases). The V gene's germline CDR1 is SGHRS and CDR2 YFSETQ. Trimming took 2 bases from V and 1 from J, leaving 12 bases between them. This CDR3 contains 16 residues. The DNA of the CDR3 is TGCGCCAGCAGCTTCCTTCCCAGGGAGAACACCGGGGAGCTGTTTTTT. It is translated as CASSFLPRENTGELFF.